This TCR beta chain was found in a study of tumor and adjacent non-tumor tissue in lung cancer. Across the whole study: The cohort had about twelve adenocarcinoma, 2 squamous cell and 1 small cell patients. Whole-study findings and limits: Tumor TCR diversity, when higher, was linked to shorter survival. Tumor repertoires had a smaller top 100 clone share than normal lung.

No cell sorting was done before RNA was extracted from the tissue. Details on this clonotype: Its antigen is not identified. Without the conserved terminal phenylalanine or tryptophan, this CDR3 likely stems from a read error.

A modified ARM-PCR protocol with three rounds of nested PCR amplified TCRbeta. TCRdb called the multiplex PCR reads again in MiXCR, with one record for every CDR3 protein. The sample lists roughly 81,000 distinct CDR3 sequences; approximately 68% were seen once. Trimming stripped 2 bases from V and 2 bases from J, with 14 bases between. There are 16 residues in the CDR3. The germline gives CDR1 KGHSH, CDR2 LQKENI. The rearrangement joins TRBV18 to TRBJ2-3; D is possibly TRBD1 (6 bases). This receptor was identified in a woman aged 70-85 years with non-small cell lung cancer. Sequencing was carried out using lung tumor tissue. Here the CDR3 DNA reads TGTGCCAGCTCACCAACACCGGGACAATTCACAGATACGCAGTATTAT. This encodes CASSPTPGQFTDTQYY.